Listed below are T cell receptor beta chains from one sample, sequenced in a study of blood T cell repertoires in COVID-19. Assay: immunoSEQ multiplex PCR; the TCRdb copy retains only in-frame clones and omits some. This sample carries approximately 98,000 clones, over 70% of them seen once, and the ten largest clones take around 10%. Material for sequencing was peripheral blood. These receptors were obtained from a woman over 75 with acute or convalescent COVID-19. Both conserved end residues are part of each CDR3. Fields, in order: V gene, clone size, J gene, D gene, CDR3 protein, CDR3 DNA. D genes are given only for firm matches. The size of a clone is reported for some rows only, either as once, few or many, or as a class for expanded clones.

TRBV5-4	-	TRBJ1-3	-	CASSQRGTGNTIYF	TGTGCCAGCAGCCAAAGGGGAACTGGAAACACCATATATTTT
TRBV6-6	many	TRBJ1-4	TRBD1	CASSYPRTGGDEKLFF	TGTGCCAGCAGTTATCCCCGGACAGGGGGCGATGAAAAACTGTTTTTT
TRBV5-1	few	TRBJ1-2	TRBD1	CASSNPGQGWGYTF	TGCGCCAGCAGCAATCCCGGACAGGGCTGGGGCTACACCTTC
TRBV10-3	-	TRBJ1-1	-	CAISESEVGTEAFF	TGTGCCATCAGTGAGTCGGAGGTTGGCACTGAAGCTTTCTTT
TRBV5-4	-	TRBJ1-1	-	CASSEREVWNTEAFF	TGTGCCAGCAGCGAAAGGGAGGTATGGAACACTGAAGCTTTCTTT
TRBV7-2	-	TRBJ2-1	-	CASSIGTGTYNEQFF	TGTGCCAGCAGCATCGGGACTGGTACCTACAATGAGCAGTTCTTC
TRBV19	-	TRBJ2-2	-	CASNPGAPTGELFF	TGTGCCAGTAATCCAGGGGCCCCGACCGGGGAGCTGTTTTTT
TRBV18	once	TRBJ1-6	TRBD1	CASSPDRASYNSPLHF	TGTGCCAGCTCTCCGGACAGGGCATCCTATAATTCACCCCTCCACTTT
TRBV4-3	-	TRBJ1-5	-	CASSQGTIYQPQHF	TGCGCCAGCAGCCAAGGGACAATTTATCAGCCCCAGCATTTT
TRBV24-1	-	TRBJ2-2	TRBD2	CATASGGLNTGELFF	TGTGCCACCGCCAGCGGGGGCCTGAACACCGGGGAGCTGTTTTTT
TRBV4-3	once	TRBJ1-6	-	CASSPRRGYGSYNSPLHF	TGCGCCAGCAGCCCCCGACGGGGTTACGGCTCCTATAATTCACCCCTCCACTTT
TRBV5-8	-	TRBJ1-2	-	CASSFAGVYGYTF	TGTGCCAGCAGCTTTGCAGGGGTCTATGGCTACACCTTC
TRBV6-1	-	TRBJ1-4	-	CASSDREVGEKLFF	TGTGCCAGCAGTGACAGGGAGGTTGGTGAAAAACTGTTTTTT
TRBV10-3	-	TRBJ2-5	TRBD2	CAISIGGSQETQYF	TGTGCCATCAGTATCGGGGGGTCCCAAGAGACCCAGTACTTC
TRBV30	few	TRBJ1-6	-	CAWSKGDNSPLHF	TGTGCCTGGAGTAAAGGGGATAATTCACCCCTCCACTTT
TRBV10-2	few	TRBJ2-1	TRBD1	CASRRQGADEQFF	TGCGCCAGCAGGCGGCAGGGGGCAGATGAGCAGTTCTTC
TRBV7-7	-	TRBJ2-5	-	CASRKGVGETQYF	TGTGCCAGCAGGAAGGGAGTCGGAGAGACCCAGTACTTC
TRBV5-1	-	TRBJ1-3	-	CASSLGLSGNTIYF	TGCGCCAGCAGCTTGGGACTGTCCGGAAACACCATATATTTT
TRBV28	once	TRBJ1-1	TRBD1	CASSPTTGTGEQGAFF	TGTGCCAGCAGCCCTACTACCGGGACAGGGGAACAGGGAGCTTTCTTT
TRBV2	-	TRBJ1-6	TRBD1	CAGGQGRNSPLHF	TGTGCCGGGGGACAGGGGCGGAATTCACCCCTCCACTTT